This entry describes one T cell receptor (beta chain). What it recognizes is unknown. CDR1 SGHAT and CDR2 FQNNGV come from the germline V gene. The CDR3 contains 15 residues. V shed 5 bases and J 8 bases; nucleotides not matched to a gene: 11. This specimen comes from a study of Tregs in tolerant kidney transplant recipients. Study-level background: Mixed chimerism was transient after nonmyeloablative marrow transplants from related graft donors. Study-level points and caveats: Findings come from small patient numbers and require larger validation.

Unstimulated regulatory T cells (CD4+CD25+CD127-), CD4+CD25- non-regulatory cells, CD4 and CD8 cells were FACS-sorted from thawed PBMCs. Thawed PBMCs were rested overnight at 37°C with 150 to 200 IU/ml IL-2 before regulatory T cell sorting. Data came from immunoSEQ multiplex PCR; TCRdb stores just in-frame clones and leaves some out. The sample has 70,000 to 95,000 clones; more than 85% are singletons. The sequence was collected from a human donor who received a combined kidney and bone marrow transplant. This chain connects TRBV11-2 to TRBJ2-1, with TRBD1 identical over 8 bases. The sample consisted of Tregs from blood, taken before the transplant. In DNA form, the CDR3 reads TGTGCCAGCAGCACCTCGCCAGGGGGCCACGATGAGCAGTTCTTC. This gives the protein CASSTSPGGHDEQFF.